This T cell receptor (beta chain) is drawn from a study of OX40 agonist ivuxolimab in advanced cancers. Study information: Intravenous ivuxolimab at 0.01 to 10 mg/kg was given to patients every 2 weeks. The study's findings and limits: Dosing at 0.1 to 3.0 mg/kg was accompanied by clonal expansion of CD4+ and CD8+ blood T cells by week 6. In CD8+ T cells, expanded clones were on average more numerous than in CD4+.

Autoimmune disease history or systemic immunosuppression disqualified patients. Method: immunoSEQ multiplex PCR; TCRdb's copy keeps in-frame clones and lacks some. The repertoire includes tens of thousands of clones, roughly 80% of them detected once, and under 1.2% sits in the top ten. The CDR3 length is 14 residues. Trimming took 0 bases from V and 2 from J, leaving 7 bases between them. CDR1 and CDR2 (germline): SGHNT, YENEEA. Worth noting for this clone: What it recognizes is unknown.

The sample in question was CD4+ or CD8+ T cells sorted from blood, obtained in a trial of the OX40 agonist ivuxolimab. V and J are TRBV11-3 and TRBJ1-1; D gene unclear. This sequence originates from an adult with an advanced solid tumor such as melanoma, head and neck, liver or kidney cancer. CDR3 nucleotide sequence: TGTGCCAGCAGCTTAGATCCGGTTAACACTGAAGCTTTCTTT. This encodes CASSLDPVNTEAFF.